The clone carrying this T cell receptor beta chain was found once. The CDR3 length is 16 residues. The germline V gene has CDR1 MNHNS and CDR2 SASEGT. V gave up 2 bases and J gave up 7 bases; unmatched junction bases: 11. The assay was immunoSEQ multiplex PCR, and TCRdb's table has in-frame clones only and misses some. The repertoire holds 2.3 million or so clones, with approximately 93% as singletons. This sample is drawn from a study of shared clonotypes between healthy human individuals. Looking at the study overall: Three plates were used per donor for CD4 naive, three for CD4 memory, two for CD8 naive and one for CD8 memory.

The sample consisted of naive CD4+ T cells from PBMCs. Subset: CD45RA+ positively selected. The TCR comes from a man aged 18-30 years in good health. Some clones in this sample may be carry-over from other donors' samples. This rearrangement joins TRBV6-1 to TRBJ2-1, with TRBD1 matching over 7 bases. CDR3 amino acids: CASSEIGTAGRNEQFF. CDR3 nucleotide sequence: TGTGCCAGCAGTGAAATAGGGACAGCCGGCAGAAATGAGCAGTTCTTC.